This TCR beta chain was identified during a study of cytomegalovirus exposure and HLA in healthy donors (dated by TCRdb to 2016 to 2017). Background for the entire study: An earlier analysis of 550 to 700 of the donors reported approximately 290 Gb of sequence data and 100 million to 130 million unique TCR beta sequences from some 180 million T cells. Because of strong linkage in the cohort, five DR-DQ haplotypes were treated as single units for association and clustering. Rather than using new phenotypic data, the later analysis identified candidate immune exposures from TCR beta sequences and from how often those sequences occurred across donors. The study profiled the T cell repertoires of approximately 700 subjects by immunosequencing and related them to cytomegalovirus serostatus. Along with the approximately 700-subject first cohort, a separate validation cohort of 120 different subjects was used. High-throughput TCR immunosequencing, statistical association of individual TCRs with disease status, and machine learning were combined to predict cytomegalovirus infection status. All discovery cohort repertoires had been generated on a single sequencing platform. To decide whether each TCR beta V gene segment behaved as functional or pseudogenic, an earlier analysis of some 580 of the donors relied on high-throughput TCR beta sequencing. An early release that covered about 640 HLA-typed donors contained about 300 gigabases of sequencing data and 70 million to 100 million unique TCR sequences. Typing coverage differed by locus: A, B, C, DRB1 and DQB1 were typed in roughly 629-640 donors, DQA1 in about 560, DPA1 in around 580, and DPB1 in about 450. A later genetic analysis took genome-wide SNP genotypes for 398 of the 666 donors and used that subset as a discovery cohort. Class I and class II HLA loci were covered by the typing at four-digit resolution. To study patterns of TCR occurrence, a later analysis re-analyzed previously published TCR beta repertoires from more than 550 donors and added high-resolution HLA genotyping. The genetic ancestry cluster associated with self-reported Caucasian donors included 81% of the 300 to 450 genotyped donors. Among around 400 genotyped donors of the cohort, an average of around 250,000 unique TCR beta nucleotide sequences was sequenced per donor, of which about 18% were non-productive. The study aimed to test whether signatures of past pathogen exposure could be identified by cataloging public T cell receptors. Alongside the repertoire data, information on donor age, sex, ethnicity and CMV serostatus was compiled. Overall study results and their limits: According to a later genetic analysis, donors in an Asian-associated ancestry cluster had fewer N-insertions in productive TCRs than the roughly 700-donor mean. The authors suggested that the approach could potentially be extended to other disease states and immunological phenotypes. In a later analysis, TCR association rates were found to vary across HLA loci, with the most associated TCRs seen for DRB1 alleles and the fewest for HLA-C alleles. A further reported finding was that TCR beta sequences accurately predicted the HLA-A and HLA-B alleles for most subjects in the first cohort. Strong co-occurrence of HLA alleles, especially DR and DQ, made assigning TCR associations to individual alleles difficult. In both the original and validation cohorts, the classifier was reported to diagnose cytomegalovirus status with high specificity and sensitivity. An earlier analysis of 587 of the donors showed that most TCR beta V segments appeared in productive rearrangements either about 87% or about 30% of the time, which broadly matched IMGT annotations. Most CMV-associated TCR beta chains appeared to be HLA-restricted in a later analysis, and the HLA associations seemed to be driven largely by CMV exposure. Roughly uniform sequencing depth across donors was assumed in presence/absence analyses, although this assumption may not hold. At a false discovery rate of 0.05, a later analysis linked fewer than 20,000 TCR beta sequences to specific HLA alleles. In vitro tests confirmed that three of the cytomegalovirus-associated TCR beta chains recognize cytomegalovirus antigens. The sequencing pipeline was judged likely to have produced a cluster of highly shared sequence variants as a technical artifact. Seventeen rarely observed V segments, including chromosome 9 orphons, were excluded from the earlier analysis of several hundred of the donors because counts were too low. This cohort had only TCR beta chains sequenced, and the lack of alpha or paired-chain data limited which features could be detected. A later genetic analysis associated a missense DCLRE1C variant with V-gene and J-gene trimming of TCR beta chains, and an independent cohort replicated the association. HLA typing was unavailable for some donors at each locus, so association tests used only the typed subset. A later analysis found that HLA-associated TCR beta chains were more clonally expanded and had lower generation probabilities than equally common non-associated chains. The study gave a list of 150 to 200 TCR beta chains associated with cytomegalovirus. Most TCR sequences were seen in very few donors, while some public TCRs were found in many individuals. Immune exposure information for the cohort was limited to CMV serostatus. A later analysis reported that several top co-occurrence clusters appeared linked to parvovirus B19, influenza, CMV and Epstein-Barr virus. Correlated functional status among segregating V segments might be attributable to linkage disequilibrium, but an unknown experimental factor could not be ruled out.

The cohort consisted of 650 to 700 healthy bone marrow donors. At the time of sampling, all cohort members were nominally healthy, though unrecorded immune exposures were likely present. The donor tested CMV seronegative, placing the donor among the 350 or so seronegative members of the cohort. Each donor provided a peripheral blood sample, and peripheral blood mononuclear cells were used for TCR beta sequencing. Genomic DNA was extracted from the blood cell samples with the Qiagen DNeasy Blood Extraction Kit. Library preparation employed the immunoSEQ multiplex PCR assay. For the multiplex PCR, a mixture combining 60 forward primers for TCR Vbeta segments and 13 reverse primers for TCR Jbeta segments was used. The CDR3 region of rearranged TCR beta genes was amplified from genomic DNA with a multiplex PCR assay. The Illumina HiSeq System was used to sequence the amplified TCR beta libraries as 87-base-pair reads. In the source study's methods: A later analysis tallied some 79 million unique TCR beta chains across the 666 repertoires, and some 12 million of those chains were shared by two or more donors. A nearest-neighbor algorithm error-corrected the raw reads and collapsed the reads into unique sequences, merging closely related sequences to remove PCR and sequencing errors. Alignment of CDR3 sequences to IMGT reference sequences was used to assign V, D and J gene segments. For a sequence to be retained, at least a six-nucleotide match to both a V gene segment and a J gene segment was required. Rearrangements were classified as productive when the CDR3 lacked stop codons and remained in frame with V and J, and all other rearrangements were classified as non-productive. CDR3 was defined according to IMGT convention as the region running from the second conserved V-encoded cysteine to the conserved J-encoded phenylalanine. The earlier analysis of 500 to 600 of the donors excluded sequences that lacked an unambiguous match to a single V gene segment. In an earlier analysis of approximately 590 of the donors, V segments were called functional above 56.7% productive rearrangements and were called segregating when the between-donor standard deviation exceeded 5%. To diagnose cytomegalovirus status from the catalog of TCR beta chain sequences, a statistical classification framework was built. V and J gene assignment, in a later analysis, came from comparing TCR nucleotide sequences with IMGT/GENE-DB human TR gene sequences. In a later analysis, CDR3 sequences and most-parsimonious VDJ recombination scenarios were assigned using the TCRdist pipeline. A later analysis defined each TCR beta chain by its CDR3 amino acid sequence plus V-gene family, and excluded reads lacking a unique V-gene family. To address suspected cross-contamination and a sequencing artifact, a later analysis removed around 600 highly shared, low-generation-probability nucleotide sequences. For each public chain, a later analysis derived a clonal expansion index from normalized ranks of inferred template counts within each repertoire. In a later analysis, generation probabilities were computed with a VDJ recombination model fitted to out-of-frame rearrangements, and the resulting probabilities were checked against IGoR. A later analysis scored TCR-TCR, TCR-HLA and TCR-CMV co-occurrence with hypergeometric tests, applying a repertoire-size bias correction to TCR pairs. In a later analysis, false discovery rates were estimated by permuting HLA or CMV assignments 20 times. In a later analysis, co-occurring TCRs were grouped using DBSCAN, and TCRdist sequence similarity was added for clustering within HLA-allele-positive subsets. Repertoires with fewer than 30,000 or more than 120,000 public chains were left out of co-occurrence clustering, as were four to six repertoires with anomalous nucleotide sharing. TCRdb retrieved this table from immuneACCESS and kept in-frame rearrangements only. Not all clones are present; in checked studies, unresolved V genes account for under half, and no reason is known for the remainder. V and J calls and clone size are those listed in that table; D and trimming were worked out from the DNA. The table held for this sample gives tens of thousands of clones. Over 1.2% of the sample lies in the top ten.

As to this clone: Its antigen remains unidentified.

The sample taken for sequencing was PBMCs. The clonotype originates from a woman in her sixties or seventies in good health and CMV-seronegative.

The nucleotide sequence is given as TGTGCCTGGAGTGTCCAGGGGGTGAGCAATCAGCCCCAGCATTTT. Translated, it reads CAWSVQGVSNQPQHF. The sequence is built from TRBV30 and TRBJ1-5; 7 central nucleotides agree with TRBD1. CDR1 is given as GTSNPN and CDR2 as SVGIG, both from the germline V gene (reference sequence). Including the terminal cysteine and phenylalanine, the CDR3 comprises 15 residues. Just the 45-base CDR3 DNA is kept, in frame starting at base 1. V has 0 bases trimmed and J has 1 base trimmed; junction bases matching no gene number 3.